The clone carrying this TCR beta chain was picked up a small number of times. Its antigen is undetermined. TCRdb reprocessed the PCR reads via MiXCR and lists one record per CDR3 protein. The table lists a few hundred thousand distinct CDR3 sequences, 24% of them singletons. Trimming stripped 6 bases from V and 4 bases from J, with 15 bases between. The V gene's germline CDR1 is DFQATT and CDR2 SNEGSKA (reference sequence). CDR3 size: 13 residues. This entry belongs to a study of molecular identifiers for immune sequencing clone quantification. Findings and caveats of the study: Spiked Jurkat TCR RNA from one cell was reportedly detectable among roughly 910,000 naive cells. Whereas naive cells kept under 1% of molecules in clones above 20 RNA copies, such clones held over 97% in effectors.

Source material for naive CD8 libraries was about 17,000 to 1,100,000 sorted cells, with 10%, 30% or 50% RNA. The gene calls are TRBV20-1 and TRBJ1-1; TRBD1 is a possible D gene (6 bases). The receptor was derived from a human donor in good health. Some libraries in this study had Jurkat cell RNA spiked in. Sequencing used naive CD8+ T cells from blood, with Jurkat cell RNA spiked in. Subset of the sample: FACS-sorted CD8+CD4-CCR7+CD45RA+ naive T cells. The CDR3 DNA sequence: TGCAGTGCGCCACACAGGGAGGGCACTGAAGCTTTCTTT. This gives the protein CSAPHREGTEAFF.